A selection of T cell receptor beta chains follows, all from one sample in a study of TIL therapy for anti-PD-1-resistant metastatic lung cancer. The table came from immunoSEQ multiplex PCR; TCRdb's copy has only in-frame clones and leaves some out. The sample lists tens of thousands of clones; around 86% were seen once. The source was blood, collected at baseline. These receptors came from a person between 30 and 80 years old with non-small cell lung cancer. The CDR3 runs from the conserved cysteine through the conserved F or W. Fields, in order: J gene, V gene, D gene, clone size, CDR3 DNA, CDR3 protein. The D gene is left open where the match is weak. Size values are once, few and many counts, or a class for expanded clones, and some rows have none.

j_call: TRBJ1-6
v_call: TRBV2
d_call: TRBD1
clone_size: few
cdr3_nt: TGTGCCAGCAGCGCCGGGACAGGTAATCGCCTCCACTTT
cdr3_aa: CASSAGTGNRLHF

j_call: TRBJ1-1
v_call: TRBV9
d_call: NA
clone_size: NA
cdr3_nt: TGTGCCAGCAGCGGATACCAACAGGGTGAAGCTTTCTTT
cdr3_aa: CASSGYQQGEAFF

j_call: TRBJ1-2
v_call: TRBV10-3
d_call: TRBD1
clone_size: NA
cdr3_nt: TGTGCCACCGGGACAGGGTGGGAGGGCTATGGCTACACCTTC
cdr3_aa: CATGTGWEGYGYTF

j_call: TRBJ2-7
v_call: TRBV21-1
d_call: NA
clone_size: NA
cdr3_nt: TGTGCCAGCAGCAAAGAACTACAGGGATGGTACGAGCAGTACTTC
cdr3_aa: CASSKELQGWYEQYF

j_call: TRBJ2-1
v_call: TRBV10-3
d_call: TRBD2
clone_size: few
cdr3_nt: TGTGCCATCAGTGAAGAAGCGGGGGGCGGCAATGAGCAGTTCTTC
cdr3_aa: CAISEEAGGGNEQFF

j_call: TRBJ1-2
v_call: TRBV7-8
d_call: NA
clone_size: NA
cdr3_nt: TGTGCCAGCAGCCACCGGGACGGGGGCTCTAACTATGGCTACACCTTC
cdr3_aa: CASSHRDGGSNYGYTF

j_call: TRBJ1-1
v_call: TRBV11-2
d_call: TRBD1
clone_size: NA
cdr3_nt: TGTGCCAGCAGCTTCCAGGGGGTTGAAGCTTTCTTT
cdr3_aa: CASSFQGVEAFF

j_call: TRBJ2-2
v_call: TRBV27
d_call: NA
clone_size: few
cdr3_nt: TGTGCCAGCTCAACGTGGGCAGGTCCCGCCGGGGAGCTGTTTTTT
cdr3_aa: CASSTWAGPAGELFF

j_call: TRBJ2-5
v_call: TRBV6-5
d_call: TRBD2
clone_size: NA
cdr3_nt: TGTGCCAGCAGTTCTAGCGGGGGTCAAGAGACCCAGTACTTC
cdr3_aa: CASSSSGGQETQYF

j_call: TRBJ1-3
v_call: TRBV2
d_call: NA
clone_size: NA
cdr3_nt: TGTGCCAGCAGGGATGTTGGAAACACCATATATTTT
cdr3_aa: CASRDVGNTIYF

j_call: TRBJ2-3
v_call: TRBV7-9
d_call: NA
clone_size: NA
cdr3_nt: TGTGCCAGCAGCGGGCCCGGGGCAGATACGCAGTATTTT
cdr3_aa: CASSGPGADTQYF

j_call: TRBJ1-6
v_call: TRBV28
d_call: NA
clone_size: NA
cdr3_nt: TGTGCCAGCAGTAACGGAAATTCACCCCTCCACTTT
cdr3_aa: CASSNGNSPLHF

j_call: TRBJ2-7
v_call: TRBV6-5
d_call: NA
clone_size: NA
cdr3_nt: TGTGCCAGCAGTTACATCCCGGGGCCGTCCTACGAGCAGTACTTC
cdr3_aa: CASSYIPGPSYEQYF

j_call: TRBJ1-1
v_call: TRBV18
d_call: TRBD1
clone_size: NA
cdr3_nt: TGTGCCAGCTCGACAGGGCGAGGCACTGAAGCTTTCTTT
cdr3_aa: CASSTGRGTEAFF

j_call: TRBJ2-3
v_call: TRBV28
d_call: TRBD1
clone_size: NA
cdr3_nt: TGTGCCAGCAGACGACAGGGGACAGATACGCAGTATTTT
cdr3_aa: CASRRQGTDTQYF

j_call: TRBJ2-7
v_call: TRBV9
d_call: NA
clone_size: NA
cdr3_nt: TGTGCCAGCAGCGTTGATACTCTTGGTTCGGGCGGGCGCTCCTACGAGCAGTACTTC
cdr3_aa: CASSVDTLGSGGRSYEQYF

j_call: TRBJ2-7
v_call: TRBV18
d_call: NA
clone_size: NA
cdr3_nt: TGTGCCAGCTCACCCATGGACAGTTTGCTGCCCTACGAGCAGTACTTC
cdr3_aa: CASSPMDSLLPYEQYF

j_call: TRBJ2-3
v_call: TRBV10-3
d_call: NA
clone_size: NA
cdr3_nt: TGTGCCACCCAGGCAGTTTTACTCACAGATACGCAGTATTTT
cdr3_aa: CATQAVLLTDTQYF

j_call: TRBJ2-1
v_call: TRBV28
d_call: TRBD2
clone_size: NA
cdr3_nt: TGTGCCAGCCTTGCCTCTCAAGCGGGGGTAGACAATGAGCAGTTCTTC
cdr3_aa: CASLASQAGVDNEQFF

j_call: TRBJ1-5
v_call: TRBV6-6
d_call: NA
clone_size: NA
cdr3_nt: TGTGCCAGCGGACACATTGGCAATCAGCCCCAGCATTTT
cdr3_aa: CASGHIGNQPQHF

j_call: TRBJ1-4
v_call: TRBV19
d_call: NA
clone_size: NA
cdr3_nt: TGTGCCAGTAGTGGGCAGAGAAATGAAAAACTGTTTTTT
cdr3_aa: CASSGQRNEKLFF

j_call: TRBJ2-3
v_call: TRBV5-4
d_call: TRBD2
clone_size: NA
cdr3_nt: TGTGCCAGCAGCTCGTTTAGCGGGCTGAGCACAGATACGCAGTATTTT
cdr3_aa: CASSSFSGLSTDTQYF

j_call: TRBJ2-7
v_call: TRBV7-9
d_call: TRBD1
clone_size: NA
cdr3_nt: TGTGCCAGCAGCTTACCCGGGACAGGCTTCTACGAGCAGTACTTC
cdr3_aa: CASSLPGTGFYEQYF

j_call: TRBJ2-1
v_call: TRBV10-3
d_call: TRBD1
clone_size: NA
cdr3_nt: TGTGCCATCAGTGACCCTTCGGGACAGGGATTCCATGAGCAGTTCTTC
cdr3_aa: CAISDPSGQGFHEQFF

j_call: TRBJ2-7
v_call: TRBV13
d_call: NA
clone_size: NA
cdr3_nt: TGTGCCAGCAGTTCCGGGACCCGGGGCGCCGAGCAGTACTTC
cdr3_aa: CASSSGTRGAEQYF

j_call: TRBJ1-2
v_call: TRBV11-2
d_call: NA
clone_size: once
cdr3_nt: TGTGCCAGCAGCTGGGCCAGGGGCGGCTATGGCTACACCTTC
cdr3_aa: CASSWARGGYGYTF

j_call: TRBJ2-1
v_call: TRBV12-3/TRBV12-4
d_call: NA
clone_size: NA
cdr3_nt: TGTGCCAGCAGTTTCGGGGGCAATGAGCAGTTCTTC
cdr3_aa: CASSFGGNEQFF

j_call: TRBJ1-2
v_call: TRBV2
d_call: NA
clone_size: NA
cdr3_nt: TGTGCCACCCGGAAGGAACCAGACTATGGCTACACCTTC
cdr3_aa: CATRKEPDYGYTF

j_call: TRBJ2-1
v_call: TRBV7-5
d_call: NA
clone_size: NA
cdr3_nt: TGTGTCAGAAGCCTCCGGGACAGGGTCGGCAATGAGCAGTTCTTC
cdr3_aa: CVRSLRDRVGNEQFF

j_call: TRBJ2-1
v_call: TRBV7-6
d_call: TRBD2
clone_size: NA
cdr3_nt: TGTGCCAGCAGCTTACAACTAGCGGGAGGTGAGCAGTTCTTC
cdr3_aa: CASSLQLAGGEQFF

j_call: TRBJ1-6
v_call: TRBV27
d_call: NA
clone_size: few
cdr3_nt: TGTGCCAGCAGTTTGGGGGCACCCGAGGATTCACCCCTCCACTTT
cdr3_aa: CASSLGAPEDSPLHF

j_call: TRBJ1-1
v_call: TRBV6-5
d_call: NA
clone_size: NA
cdr3_nt: TGTGCCAGCAGTTACTCGGGACGGCAGAACACTGAAGCTTTCTTT
cdr3_aa: CASSYSGRQNTEAFF

j_call: TRBJ2-7
v_call: TRBV19
d_call: TRBD2
clone_size: NA
cdr3_nt: TGTGCCAGTAGCCGGACTAGCGGGACTTACGAGCAGTACTTC
cdr3_aa: CASSRTSGTYEQYF

j_call: TRBJ1-2
v_call: TRBV19
d_call: TRBD1
clone_size: NA
cdr3_nt: TGTGCCAGTAGTCCCCAATTCGGACAGGGGGCGCTTGGCTACACCTTC
cdr3_aa: CASSPQFGQGALGYTF

j_call: TRBJ2-1
v_call: TRBV9
d_call: NA
clone_size: NA
cdr3_nt: TGTGCCAGCAGCGCCTTGAAAGGGGGTAGCTCCTACAATGAGCAGTTCTTC
cdr3_aa: CASSALKGGSSYNEQFF

j_call: TRBJ2-1
v_call: TRBV4-2
d_call: TRBD2
clone_size: once
cdr3_nt: TGTGCCAGCAGCCCCGACCCGAGCGGGAGATACAATGAGCAGTTCTTC
cdr3_aa: CASSPDPSGRYNEQFF

j_call: TRBJ2-2
v_call: TRBV29-1
d_call: NA
clone_size: NA
cdr3_nt: TGCAGCGCTATCCGGGACACCCCTCGTGACACCGGGGAGCTGTTTTTT
cdr3_aa: CSAIRDTPRDTGELFF

j_call: TRBJ2-3
v_call: TRBV3-1/TRBV3-2
d_call: NA
clone_size: NA
cdr3_nt: TGTGCCAGCAGCCAAGCTGCGGGGTCGACAGATACGCAGTATTTT
cdr3_aa: CASSQAAGSTDTQYF